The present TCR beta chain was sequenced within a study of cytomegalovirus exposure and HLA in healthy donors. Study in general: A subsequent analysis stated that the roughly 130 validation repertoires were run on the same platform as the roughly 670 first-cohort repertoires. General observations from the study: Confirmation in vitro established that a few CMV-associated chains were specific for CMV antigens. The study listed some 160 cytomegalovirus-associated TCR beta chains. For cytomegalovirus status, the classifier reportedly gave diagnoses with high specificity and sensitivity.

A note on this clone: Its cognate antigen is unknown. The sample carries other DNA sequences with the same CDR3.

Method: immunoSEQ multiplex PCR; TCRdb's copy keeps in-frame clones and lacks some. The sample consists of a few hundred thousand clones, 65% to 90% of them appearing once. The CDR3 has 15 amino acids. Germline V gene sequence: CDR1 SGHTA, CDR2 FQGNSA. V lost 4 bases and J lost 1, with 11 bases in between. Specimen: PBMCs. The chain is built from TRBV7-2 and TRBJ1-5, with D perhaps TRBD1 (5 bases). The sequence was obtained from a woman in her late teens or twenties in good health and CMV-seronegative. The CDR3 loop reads CASSSRGGSNQPQHF. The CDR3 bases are TGTGCCAGCAGCTCACGGGGGGGGAGCAATCAGCCCCAGCATTTT.